There are many counts of the clone carrying this TCR beta chain. This entry comes from a study of early T cells in non-severe SARS-CoV-2 infection. Study summary: Chains were unpaired, as sequencing was done on bulk RNA from unsorted whole blood.

cDNA molecules, individually, were tagged with unique molecular identifiers. Using its own MiXCR run on the 5' RACE reads, TCRdb lists one record per CDR3 protein. This sample has 30,000 to 35,000 distinct CDR3 sequences, with under 7.5% found just once. The sequenced material came from whole blood. The TCR comes from an adult who was a healthcare worker with PCR-confirmed SARS-CoV-2 infection or an uninfected control (not recorded which).

In DNA form, the CDR3 reads TGTGCCAGCAGCTCCGGGACAAATATGTTCTTC. Its protein product is CASSSGTNMFF. The chain joins TRBV5-6 to TRBJ2-1, with TRBD1 as a possible D gene (6 bases). Trimming removed 3 bases from V and 15 bases from J, with 13 bases in between. The germline CDR1 and CDR2 sequences are SGHDT and YYEEEE. This CDR3 region has 11 residues.